The 30 T cell receptor beta chains presented below share a single source sample, sequenced in a study of cytomegalovirus exposure and HLA in healthy donors. Assay: immunoSEQ multiplex PCR; the TCRdb copy retains only in-frame clones and omits some. The sample has some 160,000 clones, around 89% seen once. Sequenced material: PBMCs. Source of these receptors: a man in his late teens or twenties in good health and CMV-seronegative.

This clone was picked up a small number of times. The chain recombines TRBV7-2 with TRBJ1-2; the D gene is possibly TRBD1 (6 bases). Germline V gives CDR1 SGHTA, CDR2 FQGNSA. The CDR3 has 13 residues. Trimming took off 6 bases at V and 4 bases at J, with 12 bases between the two ends. The CDR3 DNA reads TGTGCCAGCAGTACAGGGAGCGGCTATGGCTACACCTTC. This codes for CASSTGSGYGYTF.

J is TRBJ2-7 and V is TRBV27; 9 bases align to TRBD1. Germline values: CDR1 MNHEY, CDR2 SMNVEV (reference sequence). CDR3 length equals 13 residues. V dropped 3 bases and J dropped 4; count of bases not matched to a gene: 1. CDR3: CASSFGQGYEQYF. CDR3 DNA sequence: TGTGCCAGCAGTTTCGGACAGGGGTACGAGCAGTACTTC.

V gene TRBV29-1 combines with J gene TRBJ2-5, with 10 bases identical to TRBD1. The ends lost 6 bases at V and 4 bases at J; junction bases unmatched: 8. Germline CDR1 is SQVTM and CDR2 is ANQGSEA. The CDR3 is 14 residues long. CDR3 loop: CSVETGGARETQYF. The CDR3 DNA sequence: TGCAGCGTCGAGACAGGGGGCGCGAGAGAGACCCAGTACTTC.

This chain joins TRBV7-2 and TRBJ1-2; possibly TRBD1 for D (5 bases). The CDR3 runs 15 residues. Trimming took off 1 base at V and 4 bases at J, with 13 bases between the two ends. Germline CDR1 and CDR2: SGHTA and FQGNSA. The DNA for the CDR3 is TGTGCCAGCAGCTTAGGACAGATACTTATCTATGGCTACACCTTC. Translation: CASSLGQILIYGYTF.

V usage is TRBV5-4 and J usage is TRBJ1-3; TRBD1 is a possible D gene (5 bases). V was shortened by 2 bases and J by 0 bases, with 9 bases between the two germline ends. The CDR3 runs to 15 residues. Per germline, CDR1 SGHNT and CDR2 YYREEE (reference sequence). The CDR3 loop reads CASSLDSFSGNTIYF. In DNA, the CDR3 is TGTGCCAGCAGCTTAGACAGCTTCTCTGGAAACACCATATATTTT.

The chain couples TRBV30 to TRBJ2-1, with 11 bases identical to TRBD1. The CDR3 length is 15 residues. J was trimmed by 8 bases and V by 2 bases; bases with no gene match: 8. CDR1 is GTSNPN, CDR2 SVGIG, per germline (reference sequence). CDR3: CAWSLGQGGVDEQFF. The CDR3 DNA is TGTGCCTGGAGTCTGGGACAGGGGGGAGTAGATGAGCAGTTCTTC.

This chain links TRBV2 with TRBJ2-7; 9 positions agree with TRBD2. Unmatched junction bases numbered 9, after V lost 1 base and J lost 5 bases. Germline V gene data show CDR1 as SNHLY and CDR2 as FYNNEI. The CDR3 runs to 16 residues. The CDR3, as DNA: TGTGCCAGCAGTGAAGGCTTGTCTAGCGGGACAAACGAGCAGTACTTC. As protein: CASSEGLSSGTNEQYF.

The CDR3 reads CASRPDRERGEQYF. In nucleotides, the CDR3 is TGTGCCAGCAGGCCTGACAGGGAAAGAGGAGAGCAGTACTTC. The genes are TRBV27 and TRBJ2-7; 7 nucleotides agree with TRBD1. The CDR3 runs to 14 residues. With V trimmed by 6 bases and J by 7 bases, 12 bases remained unmatched. Germline CDR1 and CDR2: MNHEY and SMNVEV (reference sequence).

The genes are TRBV7-2 and TRBJ2-7; perhaps TRBD1 as D (5 bases). CDR1 SGHTA and CDR2 FQGNSA come from the germline V gene. V was pared by 5 bases and J by 0 bases, with 11 bases between. The CDR3 loop spans 14 amino acids. CDR3 region: CASSVIRDSYEQYV. The DNA of the CDR3 is TGTGCCAGCAGCGTAATCAGGGACTCCTACGAGCAGTACGTC.

V and J are TRBV9 and TRBJ1-4; the match to TRBD1 covers 7 bases. The junction had 5 bases not matched to a gene; V was cut back by 3 bases and J by 3 bases. CDR1 is SGDLS, CDR2 YYNGEE, per germline. The CDR3 is made up of 15 amino acids. CDR3 loop: CASSARGGPNEKLFF. CDR3 coding DNA: TGTGCCAGCAGCGCCCGAGGGGGCCCTAATGAAAAACTGTTTTTT.

This chain links TRBV7-2 with TRBJ2-1; D is ambiguous. This CDR3 is built from 11 residues. Deletions cut 1 base from V and 10 bases from J, with 5 bases between. The V gene's germline CDR1 is SGHTA and CDR2 FQGNSA. This chain's CDR3 is CASSLVVEQFF. The CDR3 DNA reads TGTGCCAGCAGCTTAGTAGTGGAGCAGTTCTTC.

This clone was found a few times. The V and J genes are TRBV2 and TRBJ2-7; 10 nucleotides match TRBD2. V was clipped by 1 base and J by 4 bases; unmatched bases: 4. Germline-derived CDR1 and CDR2 are SNHLY and FYNNEI. This CDR3 comprises 15 residues. CDR3 nucleotide sequence: TGTGCCAGCAGTGAAGAACTAGCGGGGTCGTACGAGCAGTACTTC. Translated: CASSEELAGSYEQYF. The entire variable domain, with the rest obtained from reference TRBV2 and TRBJ2-7, is as follows: EPEVTQTPSHQVTQMGQEVILRCVPISNHLYFYWYRQILGQKVEFLVSFYNNEISEKSEIFDDQFSVERPDGSNFTLKIRSTKLEDSAMYFCASSEELAGSYEQYFGPGTRLTVT.

The rearrangement joins TRBV7-6 to TRBJ2-7; no reliable D call. Per germline, CDR1 SGHVS and CDR2 FNYEAQ. CDR3 length: 12 residues. V lost 5 bases, J lost 1 base, and 6 bases lay in between. Here the CDR3 DNA reads TGTGCCAGCAGCCCCAATTCCTACGAGCAGTACTTC. Translation gives CASSPNSYEQYF.

The chain combines TRBV28 with TRBJ1-2; D uncertain. The CDR3 runs to 13 residues. The V end was cut by 6 bases, the J end by 2 bases, with 10 bases between. Germline assignment: CDR1 MDHEN and CDR2 SYDVKM. The CDR3 reads CASRAGLNYGYTF. In DNA, the CDR3 is TGTGCCAGCAGAGCGGGGTTAAACTATGGCTACACCTTC.

V and J are TRBV19 and TRBJ2-7; TRBD1 might be the D (6 bases). This CDR3 contains 14 residues. Germline-derived CDR1 and CDR2 are LNHDA and SQIVND (reference sequence). Trimming removed 3 bases at V and 4 bases at J, with 13 bases between. The chain's CDR3 is CASSISGDGYEQYF. The CDR3 nucleotides are TGTGCCAGTAGTATTTCAGGGGATGGGTACGAGCAGTACTTC.

The chain carries TRBV28 and TRBJ1-4, with 9 bases aligning to TRBD1. Germline CDR1 MDHEN, CDR2 SYDVKM. This CDR3 region has 14 residues. Trimming removed 4 bases from V and 8 bases from J; junction bases left unmatched: 5. The chain's CDR3 is CASSSGTGREKLFF. The CDR3 DNA reads as TGTGCCAGCAGTTCCGGGACAGGGAGGGAAAAACTGTTTTTT.

The V call is TRBV6-6, the J call TRBJ2-2, with D possibly being TRBD1 (5 bases). The CDR3 is 15 residues long. V dropped 2 bases and J dropped 3 bases, with 10 bases sitting between them. Germline CDR1 and CDR2: MNHNY and SVGAGI (reference sequence). The DNA for the CDR3 is TGTGCCAGCAGTTACGGGGCCAGAGACACCGGGGAGCTGTTTTTT. It codes for CASSYGARDTGELFF.

The chain links TRBV21-1 to TRBJ1-1; the table's D call of TRBD1 was not tested on the DNA. TRBV21-1 constitutes a pseudogene. The CDR3 length is 13 residues. In nucleotides, the CDR3 is TGTGCCAGCAGCAAAACAGGGGGCACTGAAGCTTTCTTT. Amino acid sequence: CASSKTGGTEAFF.

The CDR3 is CSVVVRTYHSAGYTF. In nucleotides, the CDR3 is TGCAGCGTTGTAGTCCGGACATACCATTCGGCTGGCTACACCTTC. The chain has TRBV29-1 and TRBJ1-2; TRBD1 is a possible D gene (5 bases). This CDR3 has 15 amino acids. V lost 4 bases, J lost 7 bases, and 22 bases lay in between. Germline-derived CDR1 and CDR2 are SQVTM and ANQGSEA.

This clone appeared once. This chain joins TRBV2 and TRBJ1-2; the match to TRBD1 covers 9 bases. This CDR3 has 15 residues. CDR1 and CDR2 from the germline V gene are SNHLY and FYNNEI. After removal of 5 bases from V and 2 bases from J, the junction contained 6 bases not matched to a gene. The CDR3 nucleotides read TGTGCCAGCAGTCAGGGACAGGGAAGAAACTATGGCTACACCTTC. Translation gives CASSQGQGRNYGYTF.

At least ten counts were recorded for this clone. The rearrangement links TRBV10-3 to TRBJ1-1, with 7 bases that match TRBD1. Germline-derived CDR1 and CDR2 are ENHRY and SYGVKD. This CDR3 has 15 residues. With V trimmed by 5 bases and J by 0 bases, 6 bases remained unmatched. CDR3 nucleotide sequence: TGTGCCATCAGTCCCCTGGACAGGTTGAACACTGAAGCTTTCTTT. Amino acids: CAISPLDRLNTEAFF.

The gene calls are TRBV5-4 and TRBJ2-7, with D perhaps matching TRBD1 (6 bases). The CDR3 extends over 14 amino acids. Germline lookup yields CDR1 SGHNT and CDR2 YYREEE (reference sequence). Trimming removed 3 bases at V and 5 bases at J, with 15 bases between. CDR3 coding DNA: TGTGCCAGCAGCTCATGGGCAGGGGACCACGAGCAGTACTTC. Its translation: CASSSWAGDHEQYF.

The J gene is TRBJ1-5, the V gene TRBV7-2; TRBD1 matches 7 bases. This CDR3 contains 16 residues. The germline V gene encodes CDR1 SGHTA and CDR2 FQGNSA. With V trimmed by 5 bases and J by 4 bases, 11 bases remained unmatched. For the CDR3, the DNA is TGTGCCAGCAGCCCCAGGGGGACACTTATAAATCAGCCCCAGCATTTT. Translating it yields CASSPRGTLINQPQHF.

The chain combines TRBV2 with TRBJ2-7, with D perhaps matching TRBD2 (5 bases). Germline CDR1 is SNHLY and CDR2 is FYNNEI. The CDR3 sequence is 12 residues long. The germline V and J ends were trimmed by 4 bases and 3 bases, with 7 bases remaining between them. Here the CDR3 DNA reads TGTGCCAGCAGTGGGAGGAACTACGAGCAGTACTTC. It translates to CASSGRNYEQYF.

The chain carries TRBV5-1 and TRBJ1-1; D is ambiguous. The CDR3 sequence is 11 residues long. Trimming pared 0 bases from V and 7 bases from J, leaving 4 bases between. CDR1 and CDR2 (germline): SGHRS, YFSETQ. CDR3 bases: TGCGCCAGCAGCTTGGCCGGTGAAGCTTTCTTT. Its translation is CASSLAGEAFF.

The genes are TRBV7-2 and TRBJ2-7, with 9 bases fitting TRBD2. The CDR3 totals 15 residues. The germline V gene encodes CDR1 SGHTA and CDR2 FQGNSA. J was trimmed by 3 bases and V by 0 bases; bases with no gene match: 3. The CDR3: CASSLAPSGDYEQYF. CDR3 bases: TGTGCCAGCAGCTTAGCCCCTAGCGGGGACTACGAGCAGTACTTC. Full variable domain (outside the CDR3, taken from reference TRBV7-2 and TRBJ2-7): GAGVSQSPSNKVTEKGKDVELRCDPISGHTALYWYRQSLGQGLEFLIYFQGNSAPDKSGLPSDRFSAERTGGSVSTLTIQRTQQEDSAVYLCASSLAPSGDYEQYFGPGTRLTVT.

The chain has TRBV19 and TRBJ2-7; 8 bases are shared with TRBD1. The CDR3 loop spans 11 amino acids. The V and J ends lost 8 bases and 3 bases, in that order; junction bases with no gene match: 0. CDR1 LNHDA and CDR2 SQIVND come from the germline V gene (reference sequence). CDR3 in DNA: TGTGCCAGTGGACAGGGCTACGAGCAGTACTTC. This codes for CASGQGYEQYF.

This chain links TRBV4-3 with TRBJ2-7; D is uncertain. This CDR3 spans 14 amino acids. Germline V lookup: CDR1 LGHNA, CDR2 YSLEER. Trimming stripped 0 bases from V and 5 bases from J, with 11 bases between. CDR3 sequence: CASSQDNRKDEQYF. CDR3 DNA: TGCGCCAGCAGCCAAGATAACAGAAAAGACGAGCAGTACTTC.

CDR3 nucleotide sequence: TGTGCCAGCAGCGTATGGTGGAGACAGGGGAACACTGAAGCTTTCTTT. Protein product: CASSVWWRQGNTEAFF. The V and J genes are TRBV9 and TRBJ1-1; 7 bases are shared with TRBD1. CDR1 SGDLS and CDR2 YYNGEE come from the germline V gene. The CDR3 consists of 16 residues. Trimming took 1 base from V and 1 from J; bases not matched to a gene: 7.

The sample holds one count of this clone. The chain combines TRBV27 with TRBJ2-6; no reliable D call. Per germline, CDR1 MNHEY and CDR2 SMNVEV (reference sequence). V was clipped by 9 bases and J by 2 bases, with 29 bases between them. There are 20 residues in the CDR3. CDR3 in DNA: TGTGCCAGGCGATACGGGTATACCCAAAGTATCGTCACTGGGGCCAACGTCCTGACTTTC. Amino acids: CARRYGYTQSIVTGANVLTF.